This is a list of T cell receptor beta chains from one sample in a study of blood T cell repertoires in COVID-19. The method was immunoSEQ multiplex PCR; TCRdb's version includes in-frame clones alone and lacks a portion of them. The sample yields around 180,000 clones, about 86% seen once. Sequenced material: peripheral blood. These receptors were obtained from a woman aged 25 to 39 with active or convalescent COVID-19. CDR3s include the opening cysteine and the closing phenylalanine or tryptophan. A D gene is named only where the DNA matches it firmly. Where a row states a size, it is once, few, many or the class of an expanded clone; other rows omit it.

NA	TRBV7-9	TRBJ2-5	TRBD2	TGTGCCAGCAGCTTTTGGGGGATGGGACTAGCGCGGGAGACCCAGTACTTC	CASSFWGMGLARETQYF
NA	TRBV5-6	TRBJ1-4	TRBD1	TGTGCCAGCAGCGCCTGGGACAGGGGGAATGAAAAACTGTTTTTT	CASSAWDRGNEKLFF
NA	TRBV13	TRBJ1-1	NA	TGTGCCAGCAGCCTCCGGGACACGGTGAACACTGAAGCTTTCTTT	CASSLRDTVNTEAFF
NA	TRBV30	TRBJ1-6	TRBD1	TGTGCCTCCCAGGGACAGGGAAAATCACCCCTCCACTTT	CASQGQGKSPLHF
NA	TRBV2	TRBJ1-6	TRBD1	TGTGCCAGCAGTCGGGACAGGGGATTCAATAATTCACCCCTCCACTTT	CASSRDRGFNNSPLHF
NA	TRBV5-1	TRBJ2-7	TRBD2	TGCGCCAGCAGCCCCATAGCGGGTAGCTCCTACGAGCAGTACTTC	CASSPIAGSSYEQYF
NA	TRBV28	TRBJ2-3	NA	TGTGCCAGCAGTTTAGACAGACCCACAGATACGCAGTATTTT	CASSLDRPTDTQYF
NA	TRBV19	TRBJ1-5	TRBD1	TGTGCCAGACCGGGACAGGGGGGTCACGGGCATCAGCCCCAGCATTTT	CARPGQGGHGHQPQHF
NA	TRBV30	TRBJ1-3	TRBD1	TGTGCCTGGAGTGACCGGGACAGGGAGGCGATTGGAAACACCATATATTTT	CAWSDRDREAIGNTIYF
once	TRBV6-6	TRBJ2-1	NA	TGTGCCAGCAGTTACTCTGGCCTAGCTTACAATGAGCAGTTCTTC	CASSYSGLAYNEQFF
NA	TRBV27	TRBJ2-7	TRBD2	TGTGCCAGCAGTCCGCTCGGGGGGGACCCCCGGGAGCAGTACTTC	CASSPLGGDPREQYF
few	TRBV19	TRBJ1-4	TRBD1	TGTGCCAGTAGTGTCCGACAGGGAACAACTAATGAAAAACTGTTTTTT	CASSVRQGTTNEKLFF
NA	TRBV12-1	TRBJ2-7	NA	TGTGCCAGCAGCTTTAAGCGGGAGAGGGTTAGGGGCGAGCAGTACTTC	CASSFKRERVRGEQYF
once	TRBV27	TRBJ1-6	NA	TGTGCCAGCAGACCTCGTGGGGGGGCAAGCTCCTATAATTCACCCCTCCACTTT	CASRPRGGASSYNSPLHF
NA	TRBV27	TRBJ1-1	NA	TGTGCCAGCAGTTTGCGGGGGAGGGGTACTGAAGCTTTCTTT	CASSLRGRGTEAFF
NA	TRBV6-2/TRBV6-3	TRBJ1-5	NA	TGTGCCAGCAGTTCCCTGGGAGATGCTGGCAATCAGCCCCAGCATTTT	CASSSLGDAGNQPQHF
NA	TRBV28	TRBJ1-5	NA	TGTGCCAGCAGTTTCTCGGGAGGGCGTAGCAATCAGCCCCAGCATTTT	CASSFSGGRSNQPQHF
NA	TRBV18	TRBJ2-1	TRBD2	TGTGCCAGCTCACCTCGGAATATAGCGGGAGGAAACAATGAGCAGTTCTTC	CASSPRNIAGGNNEQFF
NA	TRBV2	TRBJ2-4	NA	TGTGCCAGCAGTGAGGTGACAGGCGGAAACATTCAGTACTTC	CASSEVTGGNIQYF
NA	TRBV5-1	TRBJ1-4	TRBD1	TGCGCCAGCAGCTACTTCGGACAGGGCTCAACTAATGAAAAACTGTTTTTT	CASSYFGQGSTNEKLFF
once	TRBV28	TRBJ2-1	NA	TGTGCCAGCAGTTTCGTCCGGACTGGCGGTGAGCAGTTCTTC	CASSFVRTGGEQFF
NA	TRBV7-9	TRBJ2-1	TRBD1	TGTGCCAGCAGAGCTAGGACAGGGGATAACTACAATGAGCAGTTCTTC	CASRARTGDNYNEQFF
few	TRBV27	TRBJ2-1	TRBD1	TGTGCCAGCAGGACCGGGACAGGGAGCAATGAGCAGTTCTTC	CASRTGTGSNEQFF
NA	TRBV3-1/TRBV3-2	TRBJ1-4	NA	TGTGCCAGCAGCCAAGGGACGGCAGGGTGGAATGAAAAACTGTTTTTT	CASSQGTAGWNEKLFF
NA	TRBV7-9	TRBJ2-7	TRBD1	TGTGCCAGCAGCTTAGCCGAGACAGGGGAGTACTTC	CASSLAETGEYF
NA	TRBV19	TRBJ1-3	NA	TGTGCCAGTAGTATATACAGGGACTACTCTGGAAACACCATATATTTT	CASSIYRDYSGNTIYF
NA	TRBV30	TRBJ1-2	NA	TGTGCCTGGGCGACAGGATTGATTGGCTACACCTTC	CAWATGLIGYTF
NA	TRBV7-2	TRBJ1-4	NA	TGTGCCAGCAGCTTAAGATGGGCAGATGAAAAACTGTTTTTT	CASSLRWADEKLFF
NA	TRBV9	TRBJ2-2	TRBD1	TGTGCCAGCAGCGCGACGACAGGGGAAGGGAGGGAGCTGTTTTTT	CASSATTGEGRELFF
NA	TRBV29-1	TRBJ1-2	TRBD1	TGCAGCGTTGTGGGGCAGGGGGCCTACTATGGCTACACCTTC	CSVVGQGAYYGYTF
NA	TRBV18	TRBJ1-2	TRBD1	TGTGCCAGCTCACCTCCGGGACAGGGTTTAATGTCGGGCAGCTACACCTTC	CASSPPGQGLMSGSYTF
few	TRBV5-5	TRBJ1-1	TRBD1	TGTGCCAGCAGCTGGACCGGGACAGGCACTGAAGCTTTCTTT	CASSWTGTGTEAFF
NA	TRBV28	TRBJ2-7	NA	TGTGCCAGCAGTCCCCACCCGGGTAGAAGCTACGAGCAGTACTTC	CASSPHPGRSYEQYF